This TCR beta chain was sequenced during a study of T cell responses to AZD1222 COVID-19 vaccine. Study-level points and caveats: Dominant CD4 TCR responses targeted spike regions 160-218 and 743-854.

Analyses pooled second doses at about 4 or about 12 weeks. About this clone itself: Its antigen remains unknown.

Method: immunoSEQ multiplex PCR; TCRdb's copy keeps in-frame clones and lacks some. The table records about 120,000 clones, about nine tenths of them present only once. Germline V gene sequence: CDR1 SGHAT, CDR2 FQNNGV. This CDR3 is 13 amino acids long. Trimming removed 5 bases from V and 2 bases from J, with 8 bases in between. The receptor was isolated from an adult who received the AZD1222 COVID-19 vaccine. The chain links TRBV11-2 to TRBJ2-3; D ambiguous. Sequencing was performed on peripheral blood, taken 28 days after the second AZD1222 dose. This CDR3 reads CASSLTATDTQYF. CDR3 nucleotide sequence: TGTGCCAGCAGCCTGACTGCCACAGATACGCAGTATTTT.